This section outlines one T cell receptor (beta chain) sequence together with its context. Its antigen has not been determined. No clone much larger than this one lies a single base away; base qualities are absent. The library was made by the immunoSEQ multiplex PCR assay. Sourced from immuneACCESS, this table was stored by TCRdb with only in-frame sequences that have V and J called. A share of the clones is absent; for the studies checked, an unresolved V gene accounts for under half, and the remainder has no known explanation. In this sample the table shows approximately 110,000 clones, about 94% of which occur a single time. The ten largest clonotypes hold 1.5% of the sample. This sample was taken from a study of T cell changes during pregnancy in multiple sclerosis (dated by TCRdb to between 2017 and 2020). For context, the study as a whole: The study examined how the T cell repertoire changed over the course of pregnancy in women with multiple sclerosis.

Reading the germline V gene gives CDR1 SGHAT and CDR2 FQNNGV. V is cut by 9 bases and J by 7 bases, and the space between the germline ends is 12 bases. The cysteine opens and the phenylalanine closes a CDR3 of 12 amino acids. CDR3 DNA is the only sequence kept; it has 36 bases, read in frame from the first base. Recombination connected TRBV11-2 to TRBJ1-4; TRBD1 could be the D gene, as 5 bases match. The source material was peripheral blood, sampled in the third trimester of pregnancy. The TCR comes from a female donor with multiple sclerosis, enrolled in a pregnancy study. The bases are TGTGCCAGTCCAGGGCGTGGTGAAAAACTGTTTTTT. The encoded protein is CASPGRGEKLFF.